The clone carrying this T cell receptor beta chain was recorded many times. The antigen is not known. This CDR3 contains 16 residues. Per germline, CDR1 MNHEY and CDR2 SMNVEV (reference sequence). V shed 0 bases, J shed 4 bases, and the junction held 7 bases outside the gene matches. The source of the sample is a study of blood T cells in healthy people across ages. General study findings and limits: Long-lived and aged donors differed, with more naive CD4+ cells and higher diversity in the long-lived. The study found TCR beta diversity correlated strongly with naive T cell percentage.

The second PCR ran 7 to 11 cycles with a sample-barcoded 5' primer and J-beta primers. TCRdb processed the 5' RACE reads anew with MiXCR; each CDR3 protein has one entry. The table shows approximately 690,000 distinct CDR3 sequences, with less than 45% occurring only once. Healthy Russian Caucasian donors spanned ages about 6 to 90 years. The sequenced sample was blood. The sequence was obtained from a man older than 75 in good health. The genes are TRBV27 and TRBJ2-7, with TRBD1 matching over 9 bases. This CDR3 is CASSLSNRGLRYEQYF. CDR3 bases: TGTGCCAGCAGTTTATCGAACAGGGGGCTGAGGTACGAGCAGTACTTC.